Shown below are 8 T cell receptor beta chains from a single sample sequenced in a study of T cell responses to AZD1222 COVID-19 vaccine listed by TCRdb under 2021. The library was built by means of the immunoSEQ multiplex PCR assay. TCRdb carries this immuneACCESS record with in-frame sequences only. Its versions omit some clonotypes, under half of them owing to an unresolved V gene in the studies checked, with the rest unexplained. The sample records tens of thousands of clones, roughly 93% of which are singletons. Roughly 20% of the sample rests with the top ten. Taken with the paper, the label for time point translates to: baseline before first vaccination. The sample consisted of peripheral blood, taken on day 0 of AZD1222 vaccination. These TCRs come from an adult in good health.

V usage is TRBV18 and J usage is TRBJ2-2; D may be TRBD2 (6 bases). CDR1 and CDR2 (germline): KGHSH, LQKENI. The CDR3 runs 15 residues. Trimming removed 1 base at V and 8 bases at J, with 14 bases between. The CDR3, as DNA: TGTGCCAGCTCACCACTAGCGGTATTACAAGGGGAGCTGTTTTTT. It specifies CASSPLAVLQGELFF.

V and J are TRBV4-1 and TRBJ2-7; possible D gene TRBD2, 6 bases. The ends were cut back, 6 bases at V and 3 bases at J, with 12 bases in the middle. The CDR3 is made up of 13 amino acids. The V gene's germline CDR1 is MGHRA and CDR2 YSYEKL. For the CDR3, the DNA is TGCGCCAGCAGTAAGGGACTGGACTACGAGCAGTACTTC. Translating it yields CASSKGLDYEQYF.

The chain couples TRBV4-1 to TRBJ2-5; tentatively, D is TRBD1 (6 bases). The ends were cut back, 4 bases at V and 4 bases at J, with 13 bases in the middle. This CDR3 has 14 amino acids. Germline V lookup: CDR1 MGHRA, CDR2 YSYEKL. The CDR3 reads CASSPRQVAETQYF. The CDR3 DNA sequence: TGCGCCAGCAGCCCAAGACAGGTTGCAGAGACCCAGTACTTC.

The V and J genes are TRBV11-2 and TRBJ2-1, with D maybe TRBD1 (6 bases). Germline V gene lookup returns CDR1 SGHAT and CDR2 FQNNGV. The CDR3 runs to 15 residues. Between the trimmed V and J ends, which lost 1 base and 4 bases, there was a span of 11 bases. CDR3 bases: TGTGCCAGCAGCTTAGTGGACAGCTCGTACAATGAGCAGTTCTTC. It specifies CASSLVDSSYNEQFF.

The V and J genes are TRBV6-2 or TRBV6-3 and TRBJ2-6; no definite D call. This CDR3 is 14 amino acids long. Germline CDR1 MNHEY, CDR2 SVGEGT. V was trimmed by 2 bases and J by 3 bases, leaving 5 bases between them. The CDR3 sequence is CASSYEGGANVLTF. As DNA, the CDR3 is TGTGCCAGCAGTTACGAAGGTGGGGCCAACGTCCTGACTTTC.

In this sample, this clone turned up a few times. The CDR3 here is CASSSSGGGYTF. In DNA form, the CDR3 reads TGTGCCAGCTCATCAAGCGGGGGTGGCTACACCTTC. This rearrangement joins TRBV18 to TRBJ1-2, with TRBD1 as a possible D gene (5 bases). Germline V gene data show CDR1 as KGHSH and CDR2 as LQKENI. V shed 5 bases and J shed 7 bases, with 11 bases lying between them. This CDR3 contains 12 residues.

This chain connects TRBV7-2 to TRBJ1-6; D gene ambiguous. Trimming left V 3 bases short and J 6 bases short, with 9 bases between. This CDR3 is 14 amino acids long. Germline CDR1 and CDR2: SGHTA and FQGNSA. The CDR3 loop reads CASSFGRGNSPLHF. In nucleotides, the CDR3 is TGTGCCAGCAGCTTTGGGCGGGGTAATTCACCCCTCCACTTT.

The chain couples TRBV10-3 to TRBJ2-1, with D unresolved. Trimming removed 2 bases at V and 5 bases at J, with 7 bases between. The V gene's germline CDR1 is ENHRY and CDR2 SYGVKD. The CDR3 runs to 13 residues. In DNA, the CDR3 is TGTGCCATCAGTGAGGTCAGCGACAATGAGCAGTTCTTC. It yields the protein CAISEVSDNEQFF.